These 19 T cell receptor beta chains originate from one sample sequenced in a study of blood T cell repertoires in COVID-19. Profiling relied on immunoSEQ multiplex PCR, and the TCRdb table lists in-frame clones only, not all of them. The table lists roughly 26,000 clones, about 90% of them singletons, with around 2.8% in the top ten. Sequencing used peripheral blood. The source is a human donor in a cohort sampled during active COVID-19.

There are a few counts of this clone. The chain uses TRBV5-1 and TRBJ2-1; 13 nucleotides match TRBD2. Germline V gene lookup returns CDR1 SGHRS and CDR2 YFSETQ. Germline trimming cut 4 bases from V and 7 bases from J; bases unmatched to any gene: 5. The CDR3 has 15 residues. The CDR3 coding sequence is TGCGCCAGCAGCGGGGGACTAGCGGGGAGTAATGAGCAGTTCTTC. Protein sequence: CASSGGLAGSNEQFF.

The chain joins TRBV2 to TRBJ1-1, with D unresolved. V lost 4 bases and J lost 2, with 11 bases in between. The CDR3 spans 14 residues. CDR1 is SNHLY and CDR2 is FYNNEI in the germline V gene. DNA of the CDR3: TGTGCCAGCAGTGGGGCCTGGAAAAACACTGAAGCTTTCTTT. Amino acids: CASSGAWKNTEAFF.

The rearrangement uses TRBV5-1 and TRBJ1-2; maybe TRBD1 (6 bases). This CDR3 spans 13 amino acids. V lost 3 bases, J lost 2 bases, and 8 bases lay in between. Germline CDR1 reads SGHRS; CDR2 reads YFSETQ. CDR3 in DNA: TGCGCCAGCAGCTCCGGACAGAACTATGGCTACACCTTC. It encodes CASSSGQNYGYTF.

The chain carries TRBV6-5 and TRBJ1-2, with D possibly matching TRBD1 (5 bases). Trimming pared 8 bases from V and 8 bases from J, leaving 21 bases between. CDR3 length: 14 amino acids. CDR1 is MNHEY and CDR2 is SVGAGI in the germline V gene. The CDR3 reads CASDAPGLSPGYTF. CDR3 nucleotides: TGTGCCAGCGACGCTCCGGGACTTAGCCCGGGCTACACCTTC.

This chain's CDR3 is CASSAEDTSRPTNEKLFF. For the CDR3, the DNA is TGTGCCAGCAGCGCAGAGGACACCTCGAGACCAACTAATGAAAAACTGTTTTTT. The chain couples TRBV7-9 to TRBJ1-4; possible D gene TRBD1, 5 bases. The CDR3 runs 18 residues. Germline loops: CDR1 SEHNR, CDR2 FQNEAQ (reference sequence). The V and J ends lost 5 bases and 0 bases respectively, with 19 bases between them.

The rearrangement uses TRBV10-3 and TRBJ1-2; perhaps TRBD1 as D (6 bases). The V gene's germline CDR1 is ENHRY and CDR2 SYGVKD. The length of the CDR3 is 14 residues. V lost 3 bases and J 2 bases, leaving 10 bases between the germline ends. As DNA, the CDR3 is TGTGCCATCAGTGAATCTCAGGGGAACTATGGCTACACCTTC. Translating gives CAISESQGNYGYTF.

The J gene is TRBJ2-7, the V gene TRBV19, with TRBD2 matching over 12 bases. The CDR3 extends over 15 amino acids. The germline V gene has CDR1 LNHDA and CDR2 SQIVND (reference sequence). Trimming took 6 bases from V and 8 from J; bases not matched to a gene: 11. The CDR3 is CASRGFGLAGLKQYF. In DNA, the CDR3 is TGTGCCAGTAGAGGTTTCGGACTAGCGGGGCTCAAGCAGTACTTC.

The rearrangement links TRBV28 to TRBJ1-6; no reliable D call. The germline V gene has CDR1 MDHEN and CDR2 SYDVKM. The CDR3 is made up of 12 amino acids. The V gene lost 7 bases and the J gene lost 11 bases, with 12 bases spanning the gap. Written as DNA, the CDR3 is TGTGCCAGCATGGAGACGGGGACACCCCTCCACTTT. Translated: CASMETGTPLHF.

This rearrangement joins TRBV9 to TRBJ1-5; 7 positions agree with TRBD1. This CDR3 contains 15 residues. The V segment lost 4 bases and the J segment 3 bases; nucleotides outside the gene matches: 7. CDR1 and CDR2 (germline): SGDLS, YYNGEE. The CDR3 DNA reads as TGTGCCAGCAGCAAGGACAGGTCCTACAATCAGCCCCAGCATTTT. It translates to CASSKDRSYNQPQHF. Variable domain in full (rest from reference TRBV9 and TRBJ1-5): DSGVTQTPKHLITATGQRVTLRCSPRSGDLSVYWYQQSLDQGLQFLIQYYNGEERAKGNILERFSAQQFPDLHSELNLSSLELGDSALYFCASSKDRSYNQPQHFGDGTRLSIL.

The chain couples TRBV10-1 to TRBJ2-7; 8 nucleotides line up with TRBD1. Germline V gives CDR1 WNHNN, CDR2 SYGVQD (reference sequence). Trimming at V came to 0 bases and at J to 3 bases, leaving 4 bases not matched to a gene. This CDR3 region has 15 residues. Here the CDR3 reads CASSESRTGIYEQYV. The CDR3 region has the DNA TGCGCCAGCAGTGAGTCGAGGACAGGGATCTACGAGCAGTACGTC.

This chain uses TRBV5-1 with TRBJ1-1; D ambiguous. Trimming took off 1 base at V and 5 bases at J, with 12 bases between the two ends. Germline CDR1 SGHRS, CDR2 YFSETQ. This CDR3 is 14 amino acids long. CDR3 residues: CASSLSTGSTEAFF. The CDR3 nucleotides are TGCGCCAGCAGCTTGAGCACGGGTTCGACTGAAGCTTTCTTT.

The V and J genes are TRBV5-6 and TRBJ1-6; TRBD1 aligns across 10 bases. V was pared by 4 bases and J by 7 bases, with 5 bases of the junction left unmatched. The CDR3 has 15 residues. CDR1 is SGHDT and CDR2 is YYEEEE in the germline V gene. The CDR3 is CASSGPGQGNSPLHF. The CDR3 nucleotides are TGTGCCAGCAGCGGACCGGGACAGGGGAATTCACCCCTCCACTTT.

This clone was seen once. This chain connects TRBV29-1 to TRBJ2-5; perhaps TRBD2 as D (6 bases). Trimming took off 5 bases at V and 4 bases at J, with 14 bases between the two ends. CDR3 size: 13 residues. Germline-derived CDR1 and CDR2 are SQVTM and ANQGSEA. CDR3 DNA: TGCAGCGTTCGCCCTAGCGAGCGAGAGACCCAGTACTTC. As protein: CSVRPSERETQYF.

This clone was detected a few times. V and J are TRBV6-1 and TRBJ1-5; 9 positions agree with TRBD1. The germline gives CDR1 MNHNS, CDR2 SASEGT. The length of the CDR3 is 17 residues. V shed 0 bases, J shed 4 bases, and the junction held 7 bases outside the gene matches. The CDR3 bases are TGTGCCAGCAGTGAAGCGATGGACAGGGGTTGGAATCAGCCCCAGCATTTT. It is translated as CASSEAMDRGWNQPQHF.

V and J are TRBV5-1 and TRBJ1-3; TRBD1 might be the D (5 bases). V lost 0 bases and J 2 bases, leaving 9 bases between the germline ends. This CDR3 has 15 residues. In germline, CDR1 is SGHRS, CDR2 YFSETQ. CDR3 in amino acids: CASSLVATAGNTIYF. The CDR3 region has the DNA TGCGCCAGCAGCTTGGTTGCGACAGCTGGAAACACCATATATTTT.

A note on this clone: Other DNA sequences in this specimen translate into the identical CDR3. The chain employs TRBV5-5 and TRBJ2-2, with D perhaps matching TRBD1 (6 bases). V gave up 4 bases and J gave up 2 bases, with 15 bases separating them. CDR1 and CDR2 from the germline V gene are SGHKS and YYEKEE (reference sequence). The CDR3 is 16 amino acids. The CDR3 DNA follows: TGTGCCAGCAGCCCCAGACAGGTATCCAACACCGGGGAGCTGTTTTTT. Its protein product is CASSPRQVSNTGELFF. The whole variable domain, filled in from reference TRBV5-5 and TRBJ2-2, reads DAGVTQSPTHLIKTRGQQVTLRCSPISGHKSVSWYQQVLGQGPQFIFQYYEKEERGRGNFPDRFSARQFPNYSSELNVNALLLGDSALYLCASSPRQVSNTGELFFGEGSRLTVL.

The chain combines TRBV18 with TRBJ1-1; TRBD1 matches 10 bases. The trim removed 4 bases at V and 0 bases at J, leaving 5 bases unmatched. This CDR3 region has 16 residues. Germline V lookup: CDR1 KGHSH, CDR2 LQKENI. The CDR3 DNA is TGTGCCAGCTCACAGGGGACAGGGGCACTGAACACTGAAGCTTTCTTT. The encoded protein is CASSQGTGALNTEAFF.

The chain has TRBV19 and TRBJ2-7; D gene ambiguous. V was cut by 1 base and J by 2 bases, with 9 bases left in between. Per the germline V gene, CDR1 is LNHDA and CDR2 is SQIVND (reference sequence). The CDR3 covers 14 residues. CDR3 DNA: TGTGCCAGTAGTATAGTGCCAGGTCCCTACGAGCAGTACTTC. Amino acids: CASSIVPGPYEQYF.

This clone has only one observation. The V and J genes are TRBV7-2 and TRBJ2-3, with D possibly TRBD2 on 7 matching bases. The CDR3 runs 13 residues. Trimming pared 1 base from V and 10 bases from J, leaving 12 bases between. The V gene's germline CDR1 is SGHTA and CDR2 FQGNSA. The CDR3: CASSLDNGGPQYF. The CDR3 coding sequence is TGTGCCAGCAGCTTAGACAACGGGGGGCCGCAGTATTTT.